This entry lists 2 T cell receptor beta chains sequenced from one sample in a study of cytomegalovirus exposure and HLA in healthy donors. Repertoires were generated with immunoSEQ multiplex PCR, while TCRdb's copy carries only in-frame clones and drops some. The repertoire holds tens of thousands of clones, roughly 84% seen once, with 9.5% to 13% in the top ten. The sequenced sample consisted of PBMCs. These receptors all stem from a young woman in good health and CMV-seropositive.

V and J are TRBV30 and TRBJ2-1; the D gene is possibly TRBD1 (6 bases). The length of the CDR3 is 12 residues. Germline-derived CDR1 and CDR2 are GTSNPN and SVGIG (reference sequence). Trimming pared 2 bases from V and 9 bases from J, leaving 11 bases between. DNA of the CDR3: TGTGCCTGGAGTAGGTTGGGGGCTGAGCAGTTCTTC. This gives the protein CAWSRLGAEQFF.

J is TRBJ2-2 and V is TRBV4-2; no firm D call. CDR1 is LGHNA, CDR2 YNFKEQ, per germline. V lost 3 bases and J 5 bases, leaving 7 bases between the germline ends. The CDR3 sequence is 13 residues long. The CDR3 coding sequence is TGTGCCAGCAGCCAGTCGCTAACCGGGGAGCTGTTTTTT. This sequence encodes CASSQSLTGELFF.